A single T cell receptor (beta chain) is shown here with its context. Profiled with immunoSEQ multiplex PCR; TCRdb holds only in-frame clones, not every one. The top ten hold around 0.6% of the sample, which has 100,000 to 150,000 clones, over 80% seen once. This sample stems from a study of control samples from healthy donors and cancer patients. CDR3 length equals 13 residues. V lost 6 bases to trimming and J lost 4 bases, with 10 bases between them. Germline-derived CDR1 and CDR2 are SGDLS and YYNGEE. This TCR was recovered from an elderly man with head and neck cancer. Sequenced: PBMCs. The chain couples TRBV9 to TRBJ2-2; no firm D call. Here the CDR3 DNA reads TGTGCCAGCACCCGATTTCCCACCGGGGAGCTGTTTTTT. The encoded protein is CASTRFPTGELFF.